The T cell receptor (beta chain) described here comes from a study of blood T cell repertoires in COVID-19. At the level of the study: Italy, Spain and the United States were the sources of the convalescent and acute COVID-19 samples.

As originally analysed: Amplifying reference gene primers gave estimates of nucleated cell counts. Assay: immunoSEQ multiplex PCR; the TCRdb copy retains only in-frame clones and omits some. Clone size and the V and J calls come from that table; the DNA yielded D and trimming. This table holds 150,000 to 200,000 clones, just under 90% found once. The sequence came from a young man with active or convalescent COVID-19. Sequences were obtained from peripheral blood.

CDR3 DNA sequence: TGTGCCAGCAGTTTTCGGCCTAGCGGGGGGGTCACAGATACGCAGTATTTT. Its protein is CASSFRPSGGVTDTQYF. The chain is built from TRBV27 and TRBJ2-3, with TRBD2 matching over 12 bases. CDR3 length: 17 residues. V trimming: 3 bases; J trimming: 2 bases; junction bases outside the gene matches: 6. Per the germline V gene, CDR1 is MNHEY and CDR2 is SMNVEV (reference sequence).